Below, 23 T cell receptor beta chains from the same sample are listed, as sequenced in a study of Ad26.COV2.S vaccination and SARS-CoV-2 variants. Repertoires were generated with immunoSEQ multiplex PCR, while TCRdb's copy carries only in-frame clones and drops some. Here the sample spans about 420,000 clones, 70% to 90% being singletons. Stated treatment: 19 received Ad26.COV2.S at low or high dose, single or two shots; roughly 5 received placebo; per-sample allocation not given. Material that was analyzed had been drawn on day 63 after the first vaccine or placebo injection. The specimen comprised peripheral blood, sampled in a trial of Ad26.COV2.S vaccine versus placebo. These receptor sequences come from a person between 18 and 65 years old who received the Ad26.COV2.S COVID-19 vaccine or a placebo.

V usage is TRBV5-1 and J usage is TRBJ2-1; 7 nucleotides line up with TRBD1. The V gene end was trimmed by 2 bases and the J gene end by 7 bases; junction bases not matched to a gene: 3. CDR1 is SGHRS and CDR2 is YFSETQ in the germline V gene. The CDR3 runs 13 residues. CDR3 in DNA: TGCGCCAGCAGCTTAGAGGGGGCGAATGAGCAGTTCTTC. Protein sequence: CASSLEGANEQFF. Filled out from reference TRBV5-1 and TRBJ2-1, the complete variable domain reads KAGVTQTPRYLIKTRGQQVTLSCSPISGHRSVSWYQQTPGQGLQFLFEYFSETQRNKGNFPGRFSGRQFSNSRSEMNVSTLELGDSALYLCASSLEGANEQFFGPGTRLTVL.

CDR3 protein: CASSISSGGSYEQYF. CDR3 sequence (DNA): TGTGCCAGTAGTATCTCTAGCGGGGGCTCCTACGAGCAGTACTTC. This chain links TRBV19 with TRBJ2-7, with TRBD2 identical over 10 bases. Germline CDR1 reads LNHDA; CDR2 reads SQIVND (reference sequence). CDR3 size: 15 residues. The junction had 2 bases not matched to a gene; V was cut back by 3 bases and J by 0 bases.

The V call is TRBV28, the J call TRBJ2-7; 7 bases align to TRBD2. V dropped 6 bases and J dropped 6; count of bases not matched to a gene: 5. CDR3 length: 12 residues. Germline V gene lookup returns CDR1 MDHEN and CDR2 SYDVKM. CDR3 region: CASRMGGFEQYF. CDR3 in DNA: TGTGCCAGCAGAATGGGGGGGTTCGAGCAGTACTTC.

The gene calls are TRBV5-1 and TRBJ2-6; D is possibly TRBD1 (6 bases). The CDR3 totals 14 residues. V shed 6 bases and J shed 0 bases, with 7 bases lying between them. Per germline, CDR1 SGHRS and CDR2 YFSETQ. The CDR3 DNA reads TGCGCCAGCAAGGGGGTCTCTGGGGCCAACGTCCTGACTTTC. Translating it yields CASKGVSGANVLTF.

This chain links TRBV9 with TRBJ2-7, with TRBD1 matching 9 bases. The germline V gene encodes CDR1 SGDLS and CDR2 YYNGEE. The V and J ends lost 3 bases and 6 bases, in that order; junction bases with no gene match: 4. This CDR3 has 13 amino acids. The CDR3 is CASSEGQGGEQYF. The CDR3 bases are TGTGCCAGCAGCGAGGGACAGGGCGGCGAGCAGTACTTC.

The chain employs TRBV5-1 and TRBJ1-4; 7 nucleotides match TRBD1. CDR1 and CDR2 from the germline V gene are SGHRS and YFSETQ. Trimming took 3 bases from V and 6 from J; bases not matched to a gene: 8. The CDR3 is 15 amino acids. The CDR3: CASSWSIDRDEKLFF. The CDR3 bases are TGCGCCAGCAGCTGGAGTATTGACAGGGATGAAAAACTGTTTTTT.

The genes are TRBV6-6 and TRBJ2-1, with 9 bases aligning to TRBD2. The CDR3 is 15 residues long. V shed 5 bases, J shed 9 bases, and the junction held 11 bases outside the gene matches. Germline CDR1 is MNHNY and CDR2 is SVGAGI (reference sequence). As DNA, the CDR3 is TGTGCCAGCAGTGCCCGACTAGCGGAGGGGGGTGAGCAGTTCTTC. Encoded protein: CASSARLAEGGEQFF.

This clone was detected only a few times. The chain has TRBV2 and TRBJ1-6, with D uncertain. Trimming stripped 4 bases from V and 6 bases from J, with 10 bases between. CDR3 length: 14 amino acids. CDR1 is SNHLY, CDR2 FYNNEI, per germline. CDR3 sequence: CASSGLDLNSPLHF. As DNA, the CDR3 is TGTGCCAGCAGTGGTCTGGACCTTAATTCACCCCTCCACTTT.

The chain employs TRBV24-1 and TRBJ1-1; possible D gene TRBD1, 6 bases. The germline V and J ends were trimmed by 4 bases and 10 bases, with 15 bases remaining between them. The CDR3 extends over 13 amino acids. Germline V lookup: CDR1 KGHDR, CDR2 SFDVKD. DNA for the CDR3: TGTGCCACCAGTGACCCTGGACAGATCGGAGCTTTCTTT. Protein: CATSDPGQIGAFF.

The chain uses TRBV5-5 and TRBJ1-3; 7 nucleotides align to TRBD1. This CDR3 has 14 residues. In germline, CDR1 is SGHKS, CDR2 YYEKEE (reference sequence). Unmatched junction bases numbered 4, after V lost 2 bases and J lost 5 bases. This CDR3 is CASSLQGTRNTIYF. In DNA, the CDR3 is TGTGCCAGCAGCTTACAGGGGACCCGAAACACCATATATTTT. The full variable domain, with the rest looked up from reference TRBV5-5 and TRBJ1-3, is DAGVTQSPTHLIKTRGQQVTLRCSPISGHKSVSWYQQVLGQGPQFIFQYYEKEERGRGNFPDRFSARQFPNYSSELNVNALLLGDSALYLCASSLQGTRNTIYFGEGSWLTVV.

This rearrangement joins TRBV29-1 to TRBJ1-1, with D possibly being TRBD1 (5 bases). Deletions cut 4 bases from V and 1 base from J, with 13 bases between. The CDR3 totals 14 residues. CDR1 and CDR2 from the germline V gene are SQVTM and ANQGSEA. CDR3 sequence (DNA): TGCAGCGTTGTTTGGGGTGGGGGGAACACTGAAGCTTTCTTT. The encoded protein is CSVVWGGGNTEAFF.

The DNA of the CDR3 is TGTGCCACCAGTGATTTGTTGGTCGGGGCGGGAGCTTTCTTT. Amino acid sequence: CATSDLLVGAGAFF. This rearrangement joins TRBV24-1 to TRBJ1-1, with a weak D call TRBD1 (5 bases). The CDR3 has 14 residues. Germline-derived CDR1 and CDR2 are KGHDR and SFDVKD. V dropped 0 bases and J dropped 10 bases, with 14 bases sitting between them.

V and J are TRBV10-2 and TRBJ2-4; 11 positions agree with TRBD2. Germline CDR1 is WSHSY and CDR2 is SAAADI. V shed 6 bases and J 6 bases; nucleotides not matched to a gene: 4. This CDR3 has 14 residues. CDR3 amino acids: CASSRTSGGNIQYF. CDR3 sequence (DNA): TGCGCCAGCAGCCGAACTAGCGGGGGAAACATTCAGTACTTC.

As DNA, the CDR3 is TGTGCCAGCAGCTTAGTAAAGGATGAAAAACTGTTTTTT. It codes for CASSLVKDEKLFF. J is TRBJ1-4 and V is TRBV7-2, with D uncertain. The CDR3 spans 13 residues. CDR1 and CDR2 (germline): SGHTA, FQGNSA. V was trimmed by 1 base and J by 6 bases, leaving 6 bases between them.

This clone was seen a few times. This chain joins TRBV21-1 and TRBJ1-5; the D segment call TRBD1 is taken from the table without a DNA check. TRBV21-1 is described as a pseudogene. CDR3 length: 14 amino acids. The CDR3 sequence is CASCQGTGHQPQHF. The DNA of the CDR3 is TGTGCCAGCTGCCAGGGGACAGGGCACCAGCCCCAGCATTTT.

The V call is TRBV19, the J call TRBJ1-5, with D unclear. CDR3 length equals 15 residues. In germline, CDR1 is LNHDA, CDR2 SQIVND (reference sequence). Trimming stripped 1 base from V and 10 bases from J, with 17 bases between. CDR3: CASSIGQPVRDPQHF. DNA of the CDR3: TGTGCCAGTAGTATAGGGCAGCCTGTAAGGGATCCCCAGCATTTT.

The chain combines TRBV6-6 with TRBJ2-2, with TRBD1 matching 8 bases. The V gene's germline CDR1 is MNHNY and CDR2 SVGAGI (reference sequence). V shed 4 bases, J shed 1 base, and the junction held 5 bases outside the gene matches. The CDR3 has 16 amino acids. The CDR3 bases are TGTGCCAGCAGTTTCGGACAGGGTAGGAACACCGGGGAGCTGTTTTTT. Protein product: CASSFGQGRNTGELFF.

The CDR3 DNA reads as TGTGCCAGCAGCTCTATCGGGGGGTCCTCCTACAATGAGCAGTTCTTC. This codes for CASSSIGGSSYNEQFF. The gene calls are TRBV7-8 and TRBJ2-1; TRBD2 matches at 7 bases. Trimming cost V 4 bases and J 0 bases; bases outside gene matches: 6. The CDR3 loop spans 16 amino acids. CDR1 and CDR2 (germline): SGHVS, FQNEAQ.

This clone was detected once. The V and J genes are TRBV2 and TRBJ2-7; D call uncertain. The CDR3 consists of 11 residues. The germline V gene has CDR1 SNHLY and CDR2 FYNNEI. V was shortened by 8 bases and J by 0 bases, with 5 bases between the two germline ends. CDR3 in DNA: TGTGCCAGCCAGAGCTCCTACGAGCAGTACTTC. Protein product: CASQSSYEQYF.

As to this clone: Other DNA variants within this sample encode the same CDR3. Written as DNA, the CDR3 is TGCGCCAGCAGCCAAGAGGGAAGGCAAGAGACCCAGTACTTC. Residues: CASSQEGRQETQYF. This sequence joins TRBV4-1 and TRBJ2-5; D ambiguous. CDR3 size: 14 residues. Germline V CDR1 and CDR2: MGHRA, YSYEKL. Trimming shortened V by 0 bases and J by 2 bases, and 7 bases separated the two germline ends.

V gene TRBV10-3 combines with J gene TRBJ1-5; TRBD1 might be the D (5 bases). Germline CDR1 is ENHRY and CDR2 is SYGVKD. Deletions cut 0 bases from V and 6 bases from J, with 12 bases between. CDR3 size: 15 residues. CDR3 sequence: CAISESLGVTQPQHF. In nucleotides, the CDR3 is TGTGCCATCAGTGAGTCGTTGGGGGTGACTCAGCCCCAGCATTTT.

This sequence joins TRBV3-1 (or the pseudogene TRBV3-2) and TRBJ2-1; the match to TRBD2 covers 8 bases. The CDR3 consists of 16 residues. CDR1 is LGHDT and CDR2 is YNNKEL in the germline V gene (reference sequence). The trim removed 1 base at V and 5 bases at J, leaving 7 bases unmatched. The CDR3 region has the DNA TGTGCCAGCAGCCAAGTCCCAGCGGGGGAAAACAATGAGCAGTTCTTC. Its protein product is CASSQVPAGENNEQFF.

The chain combines TRBV9 with TRBJ1-3, with D maybe TRBD1 (5 bases). Germline values: CDR1 SGDLS, CDR2 YYNGEE. CDR3 length: 16 residues. Trimming left V 3 bases short and J 0 bases short, with 13 bases between. Written as DNA, the CDR3 is TGTGCCAGCAGCGCGGGGGGAGATGTCTCTGGAAACACCATATATTTT. As protein: CASSAGGDVSGNTIYF.